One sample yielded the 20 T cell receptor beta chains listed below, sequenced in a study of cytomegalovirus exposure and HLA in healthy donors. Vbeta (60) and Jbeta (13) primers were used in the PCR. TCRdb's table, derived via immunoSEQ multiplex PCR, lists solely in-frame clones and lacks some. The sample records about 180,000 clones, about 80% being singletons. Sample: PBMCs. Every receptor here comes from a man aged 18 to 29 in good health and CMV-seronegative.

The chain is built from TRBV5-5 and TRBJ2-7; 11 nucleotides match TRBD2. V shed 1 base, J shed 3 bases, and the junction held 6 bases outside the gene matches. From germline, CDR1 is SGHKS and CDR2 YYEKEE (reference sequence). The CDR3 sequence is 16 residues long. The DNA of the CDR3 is TGTGCCAGCAGCTTGAGTGCTAGCGGGGGGATCTACGAGCAGTACTTC. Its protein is CASSLSASGGIYEQYF.

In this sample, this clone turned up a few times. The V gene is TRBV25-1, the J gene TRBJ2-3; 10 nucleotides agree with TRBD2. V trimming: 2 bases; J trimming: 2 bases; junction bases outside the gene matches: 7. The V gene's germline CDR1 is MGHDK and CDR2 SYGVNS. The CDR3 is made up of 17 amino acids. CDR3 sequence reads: CASSERSSGGNTDTQYF. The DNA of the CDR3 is TGTGCCAGCAGTGAACGTTCTAGCGGGGGAAACACAGATACGCAGTATTTT.

The CDR3 DNA follows: TGTGCCAGCAGCCGTGGACAGACTGCAACTAATGAAAAACTGTTTTTT. This encodes CASSRGQTATNEKLFF. The chain employs TRBV7-9 and TRBJ1-4, with D perhaps matching TRBD1 (6 bases). The CDR3 totals 16 residues. Trimming shortened V by 5 bases and J by 0 bases, and 13 bases separated the two germline ends. Per the germline V gene, CDR1 is SEHNR and CDR2 is FQNEAQ (reference sequence).

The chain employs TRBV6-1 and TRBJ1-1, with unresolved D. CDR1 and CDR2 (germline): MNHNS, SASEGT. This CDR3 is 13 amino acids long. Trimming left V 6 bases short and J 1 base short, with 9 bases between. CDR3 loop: CASSTTRNTEAFF. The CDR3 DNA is TGTGCCAGCAGCACGACACGGAACACTGAAGCTTTCTTT.

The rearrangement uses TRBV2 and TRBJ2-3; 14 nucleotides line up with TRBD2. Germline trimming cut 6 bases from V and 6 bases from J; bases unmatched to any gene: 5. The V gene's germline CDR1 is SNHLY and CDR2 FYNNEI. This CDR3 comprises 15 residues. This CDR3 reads CASRGLAGVVDTQYF. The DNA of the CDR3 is TGTGCCAGCAGGGGACTAGCGGGAGTGGTTGATACGCAGTATTTT.

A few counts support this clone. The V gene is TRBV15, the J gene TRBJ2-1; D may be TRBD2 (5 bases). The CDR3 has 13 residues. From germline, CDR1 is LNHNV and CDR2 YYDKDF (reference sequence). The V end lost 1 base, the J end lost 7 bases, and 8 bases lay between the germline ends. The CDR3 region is CATSRVGSNEQFF. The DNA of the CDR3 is TGTGCCACCAGCAGAGTAGGGAGTAATGAGCAGTTCTTC.

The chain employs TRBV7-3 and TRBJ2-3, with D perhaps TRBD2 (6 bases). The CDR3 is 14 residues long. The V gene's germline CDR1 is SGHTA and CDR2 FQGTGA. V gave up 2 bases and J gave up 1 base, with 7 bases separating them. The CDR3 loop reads CASSLERGTDTQYF. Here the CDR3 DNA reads TGTGCCAGCAGCTTAGAGCGGGGCACAGATACGCAGTATTTT.

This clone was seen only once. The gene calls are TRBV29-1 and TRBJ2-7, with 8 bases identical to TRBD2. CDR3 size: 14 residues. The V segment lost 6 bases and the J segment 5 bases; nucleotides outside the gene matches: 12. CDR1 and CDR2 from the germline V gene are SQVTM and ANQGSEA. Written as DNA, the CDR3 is TGCAGCGTCGGGAGGGGCCCCACGGGAGACGAGCAGTACTTC. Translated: CSVGRGPTGDEQYF.

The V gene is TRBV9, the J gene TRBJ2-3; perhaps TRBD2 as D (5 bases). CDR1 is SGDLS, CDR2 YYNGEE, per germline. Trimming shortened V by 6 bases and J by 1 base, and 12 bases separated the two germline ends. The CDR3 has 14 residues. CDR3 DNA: TGTGCCAGCACTCGAAGCGGTGGCACAGATACGCAGTATTTT. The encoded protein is CASTRSGGTDTQYF.

The CDR3 nucleotides read TGTGCCACGAAAACCGGGACAGGGGCTCAGACCCAGTACTTC. Translated: CATKTGTGAQTQYF. This chain uses TRBV19 with TRBJ2-5; TRBD1 agrees at 10 bases. This CDR3 is 14 amino acids long. Trimming at V came to 10 bases and at J to 6 bases, leaving 11 bases not matched to a gene. Germline V gene sequence: CDR1 LNHDA, CDR2 SQIVND (reference sequence).

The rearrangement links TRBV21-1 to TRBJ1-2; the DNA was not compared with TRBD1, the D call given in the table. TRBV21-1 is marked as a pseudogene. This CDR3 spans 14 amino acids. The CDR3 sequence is CASSKRQGAYGYTF. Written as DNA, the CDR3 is TGTGCCAGCAGCAAAAGACAGGGGGCCTATGGCTACACCTTC.

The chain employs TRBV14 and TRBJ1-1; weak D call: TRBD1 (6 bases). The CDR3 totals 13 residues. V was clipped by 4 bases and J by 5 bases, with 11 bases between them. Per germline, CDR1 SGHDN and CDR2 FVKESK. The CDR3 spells CASSPQGYTEAFF. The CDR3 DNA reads TGTGCCAGCAGCCCACAGGGTTATACTGAAGCTTTCTTT.

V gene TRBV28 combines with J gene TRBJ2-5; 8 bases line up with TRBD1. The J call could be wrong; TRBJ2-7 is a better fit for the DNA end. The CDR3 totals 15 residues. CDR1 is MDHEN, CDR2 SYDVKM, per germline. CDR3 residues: CASSFQRTGSYEQYF. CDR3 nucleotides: TGTGCCAGCAGTTTCCAACGGACAGGGTCCTACGAGCAGTACTTC.

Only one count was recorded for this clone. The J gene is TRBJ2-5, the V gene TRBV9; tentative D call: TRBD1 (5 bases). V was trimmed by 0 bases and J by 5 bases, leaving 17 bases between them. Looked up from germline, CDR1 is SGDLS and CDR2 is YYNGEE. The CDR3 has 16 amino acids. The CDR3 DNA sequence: TGTGCCAGCAGCGTAGTGGAACAGGTGGTTCCGGAGACCCAGTACTTC. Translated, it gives CASSVVEQVVPETQYF.

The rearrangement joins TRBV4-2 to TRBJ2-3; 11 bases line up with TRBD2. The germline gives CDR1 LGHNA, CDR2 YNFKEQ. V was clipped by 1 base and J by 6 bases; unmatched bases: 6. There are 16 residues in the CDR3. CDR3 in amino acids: CASSQAPLAGADTQYF. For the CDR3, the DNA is TGTGCCAGCAGCCAAGCCCCACTAGCGGGAGCGGATACGCAGTATTTT.

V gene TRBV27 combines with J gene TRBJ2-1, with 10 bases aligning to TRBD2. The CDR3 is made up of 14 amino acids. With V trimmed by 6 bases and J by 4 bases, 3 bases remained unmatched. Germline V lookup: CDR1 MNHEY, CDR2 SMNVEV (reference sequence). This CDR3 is CASRLAGDYNEQFF. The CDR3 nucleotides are TGTGCCAGCAGGCTAGCGGGAGATTACAATGAGCAGTTCTTC.

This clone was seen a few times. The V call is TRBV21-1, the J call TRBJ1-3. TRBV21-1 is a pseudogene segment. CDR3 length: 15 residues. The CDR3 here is CASIAAASTGNTIYF. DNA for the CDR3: TGTGCCAGCATCGCAGCAGCGTCTACTGGAAACACCATATATTTT.

Here the CDR3 DNA reads TGTGCCAGCAGTTCGGCCAGCGGAGCCTACGAGCAGTACTTC. This gives the protein CASSSASGAYEQYF. The rearrangement joins TRBV27 to TRBJ2-7; perhaps TRBD2 as D (5 bases). Trimming took 4 bases from V and 2 from J, leaving 12 bases between them. CDR3 length: 14 amino acids. The germline V gene encodes CDR1 MNHEY and CDR2 SMNVEV (reference sequence).

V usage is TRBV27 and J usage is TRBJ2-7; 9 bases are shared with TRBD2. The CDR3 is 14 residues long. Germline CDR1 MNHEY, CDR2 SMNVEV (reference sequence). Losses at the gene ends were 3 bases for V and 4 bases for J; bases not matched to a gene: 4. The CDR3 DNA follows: TGTGCCAGCAGTTTGCGGACTAGCGTTTACGAGCAGTACTTC. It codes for CASSLRTSVYEQYF.

The DNA of the CDR3 is TGTGCCAGCAGCGTAGATCTGGGGAGCTCCTACGAGCAGTACTTC. This gives the protein CASSVDLGSSYEQYF. The rearrangement links TRBV9 to TRBJ2-7, with D maybe TRBD2 (5 bases). V was cut by 0 bases and J by 0 bases, with 10 bases left in between. Germline CDR1 SGDLS, CDR2 YYNGEE. The CDR3 contains 15 residues.